The clone carrying this T cell receptor (beta chain) was seen once. The CDR3 spans 13 residues. Deletions cut 3 bases from V and 6 bases from J, with 10 bases between. Germline CDR1 and CDR2: SGHDN and FVKESK. Sequencing was performed with immunoSEQ multiplex PCR; in TCRdb, only in-frame clones are kept and a portion is missing. The sample yields 250,000 to 350,000 clones, almost 90% seen once. This sample is part of a study of blood T cell repertoires in COVID-19. This TCR was sampled from a woman in her 30s with COVID-19, enrolled during active disease. The sequenced sample consisted of peripheral blood. The J gene is TRBJ2-3, the V gene TRBV14; TRBD1 is a possible D gene (5 bases). CDR3 sequence (DNA): TGTGCCAGCAGCCAGGGGCGCAGGGATACGCAGTATTTT. Protein: CASSQGRRDTQYF. Looking up the rest from reference TRBV14 and TRBJ2-3 gives the full variable domain: EAGVTQFPSHSVIEKGQTVTLRCDPISGHDNLYWYRRVMGKEIKFLLHFVKESKQDESGMPNNRFLAERTGGTYSTLKVQPAELEDSGVYFCASSQGRRDTQYFGPGTRLTVL.